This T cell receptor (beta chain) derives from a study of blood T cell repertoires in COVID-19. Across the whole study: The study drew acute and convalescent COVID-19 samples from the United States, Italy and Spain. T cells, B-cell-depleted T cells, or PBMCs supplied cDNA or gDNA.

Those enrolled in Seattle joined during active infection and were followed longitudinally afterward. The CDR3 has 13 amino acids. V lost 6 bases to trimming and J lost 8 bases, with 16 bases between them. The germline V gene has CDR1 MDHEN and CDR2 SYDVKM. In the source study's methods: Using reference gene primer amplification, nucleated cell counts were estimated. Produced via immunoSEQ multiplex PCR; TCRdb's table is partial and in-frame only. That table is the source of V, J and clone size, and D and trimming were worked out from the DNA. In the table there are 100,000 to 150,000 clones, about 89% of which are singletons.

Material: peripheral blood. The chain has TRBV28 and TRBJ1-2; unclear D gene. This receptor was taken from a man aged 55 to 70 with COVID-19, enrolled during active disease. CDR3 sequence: CASRVLAMQGYTF. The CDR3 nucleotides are TGTGCCAGCAGGGTCCTTGCAATGCAGGGCTACACCTTC.